This T cell receptor (beta chain) was captured in a study of blood T cells in healthy people across ages. This clonotype was counted a few times. The CDR3 spans 15 residues. Trimming shortened V by 2 bases and J by 0 bases, and 11 bases separated the two germline ends. Looked up from germline, CDR1 is SEHNR and CDR2 is FQNEAQ (reference sequence). Primed by a sample-barcoded 5' primer and a J-beta primer mix, a second PCR proceeded for roughly 7 to 12 cycles. MiXCR was run by TCRdb on the 5' RACE reads, yielding one entry per CDR3 protein. The sample has roughly 1.9 million distinct CDR3 sequences, around 40% seen once.

The receptor's source is a human donor in good health. This rearrangement joins TRBV7-9 to TRBJ2-7; no clear D. Sequenced input: blood. In DNA form, the CDR3 reads TGTGCCAGCAGCTTAAGGTCTGGAGACTCCTACGAGCAGTACTTC. Protein sequence: CASSLRSGDSYEQYF.